This is a list of T cell receptor beta chains from one sample in a study of identical twins. TCRdb independently ran MiXCR on the 5' RACE reads; one entry per CDR3 protein. The table shows fewer than 550,000 distinct CDR3 sequences, with 13% to 15% occurring only once. This sample was also put to use in a study of yellow fever vaccine responses in identical twins.

The specimen sequenced was CD4+ T cells sorted from blood. Every receptor here comes from a woman between 18 and 29 years old in good health. Each CDR3 is given with its conserved first and last residue. The D gene is left open where the match is weak. Clone size is given for some rows only: seen once, a few or many times, or a class if the clone is expanded.

abundance,v_gene,d_gene,j_gene,CDR3nt,CDR3aa
few,TRBV20-1,TRBD2,TRBJ2-3,TGCAGTGCTAGAGACGTTAGCGGGAGCACAGATACGCAGTATTTT,CSARDVSGSTDTQYF
-,TRBV20-1,-,TRBJ1-1,TGCAGTCCTTGGGTCAGGATGATCACTGAAGCTTTCTTT,CSPWVRMITEAFF
-,TRBV5-1,-,TRBJ2-7,TGCGCCAGCAGCTTGGACAGGGAGATCTACGAGCAGTACTTC,CASSLDREIYEQYF
-,TRBV11-1,-,TRBJ2-1,TGTGCCAGCAGCTTATGGGCTGGGTGGGGCAATGAGCAGTTCTTC,CASSLWAGWGNEQFF
-,TRBV7-6,-,TRBJ2-1,TGTGCCAGCAGCTTAGCGCGGACGGTAGACTACAATGAGCAGTTCTTC,CASSLARTVDYNEQFF
few,TRBV7-8,TRBD2,TRBJ2-1,TGTGCCAGCAGCCGGGGGACTAGCGGGAACTACAATGAGCAGTTCTTC,CASSRGTSGNYNEQFF
many,TRBV15,-,TRBJ1-5,TGTGCCACCAGCAGAGATGGGGGGAGCAATCAGCCCCAGCATTTT,CATSRDGGSNQPQHF
-,TRBV4-1,TRBD1,TRBJ2-2,TGCGCCAGCAGCCACAGACAGGGGGCGGTTACCGGGGAGCTGTTTTTT,CASSHRQGAVTGELFF
few,TRBV4-2,-,TRBJ1-6,TGTGCCAGCAGCGCCAGGGATCGACCCCTCCACTTT,CASSARDRPLHF
few,TRBV27,-,TRBJ2-5,TGTGCCAGCAGTTCGTCGGGGGGCAGAGAGACCCAGTACTTC,CASSSSGGRETQYF
few,TRBV20-1,TRBD1,TRBJ1-1,TGCAGTGCTACGGCCCTCGACAGGGCCCAGAACACTGAAGCTTTCTTT,CSATALDRAQNTEAFF
-,TRBV12-3/TRBV12-4,TRBD1,TRBJ2-1,TGTGCCAGCAGGTTCGGGACAGGGATCTACAATGAGCAGTTCTTC,CASRFGTGIYNEQFF
-,TRBV4-2,TRBD2,TRBJ2-1,TGTGCCAGCAGCCAAGAATGGACTAGCGGGGGTGACAATGAGCAGTTCTTC,CASSQEWTSGGDNEQFF
-,TRBV4-2,TRBD2,TRBJ2-1,TGTGCCAGCAGCCAAACATCCGGGACTAGCGGTAAGGAGCAGTTCTTC,CASSQTSGTSGKEQFF
few,TRBV20-1,-,TRBJ2-5,TGCAGTGCCCCACGGGACGCTCCAGAGACCCAGTACTTC,CSAPRDAPETQYF
many,TRBV10-3,TRBD2,TRBJ2-1,TGTGCCATCAGTCCGGGACTAGCGGGAGTAGATGAGCAGTTCTTC,CAISPGLAGVDEQFF
-,TRBV2,-,TRBJ2-7,TGTGCCAGCAGCTCTGTTGGTCTAGGCAAGTACTACGAGCAGTACTTC,CASSSVGLGKYYEQYF
few,TRBV5-1,-,TRBJ1-1,TGCGCCAGCAGGGAGGGGATGAACACTGAAGCTTTCTTT,CASREGMNTEAFF
-,TRBV6-5,TRBD1,TRBJ2-3,TGTGCCAGCAGTTATGGGACAGGGCGTAACACAGATACGCAGTATTTT,CASSYGTGRNTDTQYF
-,TRBV4-2,-,TRBJ2-4,TGTGCCAGCAGCCAGGGAGTGACCCCGGGGACCTTAGCCAAAAACATTCAGTACTTC,CASSQGVTPGTLAKNIQYF
few,TRBV18,TRBD1,TRBJ2-7,TGTGCCAGCTCACCAAGGACAGGGGGACGGGAGCAGTACTTC,CASSPRTGGREQYF
few,TRBV12-3/TRBV12-4,TRBD1,TRBJ1-4,TGTGCCAGCAGAGCAGGGGGCGGAGAAAAACTGTTTTTT,CASRAGGGEKLFF
few,TRBV7-7,-,TRBJ2-1,TGTGCCAGCAGCCCCTCGACGGGCCATGAGCAGTTCTTC,CASSPSTGHEQFF
few,TRBV3-1,-,TRBJ1-2,TGTGCCAGCAGGGAAAGTTCTTCGACAGCCTATGGCTACACCTTC,CASRESSSTAYGYTF
-,TRBV7-2,-,TRBJ2-3,TGTGCCACCCGATCCCTCTCCACAGATACGCAGTATTTT,CATRSLSTDTQYF
-,TRBV4-1,TRBD1,TRBJ2-2,TGCGCCAGCAGCCCAGAGAAGGGGGCACTCACCGGGGAGCTGTTTTTT,CASSPEKGALTGELFF
-,TRBV24-1,-,TRBJ2-7,TGTGCCACCAGTGATTTCCCGCGATTCGAGCAGTACTTC,CATSDFPRFEQYF
few,TRBV4-2,TRBD1,TRBJ1-4,TGTGCCAGCAGCCGCACCGGGACAGGGACTGCAACTAATGAAAAACTGTTTTTT,CASSRTGTGTATNEKLFF
-,TRBV28,-,TRBJ2-4,TGTGCCAGCAGATTCACAGGGTGGTCGGTTCAGTACTTC,CASRFTGWSVQYF
few,TRBV7-9,TRBD1,TRBJ2-3,TGCGCAGGGACAGGTCGAGGCACAGATACGCAGTATTTT,CAGTGRGTDTQYF
few,TRBV11-2,-,TRBJ1-2,TGTGCCAGCAGCTTAGGGGCAGGTCTCGATGGCTACACCTTC,CASSLGAGLDGYTF
-,TRBV12-3/TRBV12-4,TRBD1,TRBJ1-2,TGTGCCAGCAGTCCAGGGGGGGGGGCTGGCTATGGCTACACCTTC,CASSPGGGAGYGYTF
few,TRBV14,-,TRBJ2-1,TGTGCCAGCAGCTCCGGGGCCGCACTGGGGGGCACCTACAATGAGCAGTTCTTC,CASSSGAALGGTYNEQFF
few,TRBV29-1,-,TRBJ1-1,TGCAGCGCTGAGACAGTCCAGAACACTGAAGCTTTCTTT,CSAETVQNTEAFF
-,TRBV27,-,TRBJ2-7,TGTGCCAGCAGTTTTCGGGTGGACTACGAGCAGTACTTC,CASSFRVDYEQYF
-,TRBV5-1,-,TRBJ2-1,TGCGCCAGCAGCTCCGGGGATTTCTCCTACAATGAGCAGTTCTTC,CASSSGDFSYNEQFF
-,TRBV3-1,-,TRBJ2-3,TGTGCCAGCAGCCGCCCACCGGATACGCAGTATTTT,CASSRPPDTQYF
few,TRBV3-1,-,TRBJ2-7,TGTGCCAGCAGCCGAACTACAGGGCCCCTCTCCGAGCAGTACTTC,CASSRTTGPLSEQYF
-,TRBV6-2/TRBV6-3,TRBD1,TRBJ2-7,TGTGCCAGCAGGAAAGGACAGGCGGGCTCCCACGAGCAGTACTTC,CASRKGQAGSHEQYF
few,TRBV6-5,-,TRBJ1-1,TGTGCCAGCAGTTACTCGGCGGGAACTGAAGCTTTCTTT,CASSYSAGTEAFF
few,TRBV29-1,TRBD1,TRBJ2-5,TGCAGCGTTGGACAGGGGGAGACCCAGTACTTC,CSVGQGETQYF
-,TRBV24-1,TRBD2,TRBJ2-3,TGTGCCACCAGTGATCCGGGACTAGCGGGAGACACAGATACGCAGTATTTT,CATSDPGLAGDTDTQYF
many,TRBV5-1,-,TRBJ1-1,TGCGCCAGCAGCTTGGCCGGTTCTGTGAACACTGAAGCTTTCTTT,CASSLAGSVNTEAFF
few,TRBV27,TRBD1,TRBJ2-3,TGTGCCAGTGGGGACAGGCGCCCTAGCACAGATACGCAGTATTTT,CASGDRRPSTDTQYF
many,TRBV4-2,TRBD2,TRBJ2-1,TGTGCCAGCAGCCAAGGCCGGGGGGGCGGCTCGTACAATGAGCAGTTCTTC,CASSQGRGGGSYNEQFF
-,TRBV28,-,TRBJ1-1,TGTGCCAGCAGTTTATGGCGCCACGACACTGAAGCTTTCTTT,CASSLWRHDTEAFF
-,TRBV7-9,-,TRBJ2-3,TGTGCCAGCAGCTTAGTGGGGTACCCAGATACGCAGTATTTT,CASSLVGYPDTQYF
few,TRBV5-6,TRBD2,TRBJ2-1,TGTGCCAGCAGCCAGAGCGGGGGGCTCAATGAGCAGTTCTTC,CASSQSGGLNEQFF
-,TRBV4-1,-,TRBJ2-2,TGCGCCAGCAGCCAAGAAACAGGAATTACCGGGGAGCTGTTTTTT,CASSQETGITGELFF
few,TRBV28,-,TRBJ1-2,TGTGCCAGCAGTTTAGGGGCGGCCTTGGACTACACCTTC,CASSLGAALDYTF
many,TRBV29-1,-,TRBJ1-1,TGCAGCGTTGTCAGGCGGATGAACACTGAAGCTTTCTTT,CSVVRRMNTEAFF
few,TRBV5-1,-,TRBJ2-1,TGCGCCAGCAGCTTACCTCGTTATAGCGAGGGTGAGCAGTTCTTC,CASSLPRYSEGEQFF